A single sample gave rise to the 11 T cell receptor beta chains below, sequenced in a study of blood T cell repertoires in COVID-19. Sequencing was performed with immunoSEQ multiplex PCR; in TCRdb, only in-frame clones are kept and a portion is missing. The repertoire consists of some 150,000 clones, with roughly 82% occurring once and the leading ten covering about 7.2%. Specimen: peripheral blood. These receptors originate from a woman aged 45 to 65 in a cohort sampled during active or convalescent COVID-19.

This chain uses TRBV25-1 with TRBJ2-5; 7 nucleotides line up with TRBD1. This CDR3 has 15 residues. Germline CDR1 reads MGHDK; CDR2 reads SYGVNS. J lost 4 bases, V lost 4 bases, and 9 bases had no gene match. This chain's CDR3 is CASSGKGQWGETQYF. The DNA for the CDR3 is TGTGCCAGCAGTGGCAAGGGACAGTGGGGAGAGACCCAGTACTTC.

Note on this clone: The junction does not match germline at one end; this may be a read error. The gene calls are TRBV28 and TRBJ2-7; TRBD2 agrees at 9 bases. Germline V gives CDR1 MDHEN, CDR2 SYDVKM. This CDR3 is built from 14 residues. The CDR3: CASTLAGDTYEQYF. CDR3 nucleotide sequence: TGTGCCAGCACTTTAGCGGGGGACACCTACGAGCAGTACTTC.

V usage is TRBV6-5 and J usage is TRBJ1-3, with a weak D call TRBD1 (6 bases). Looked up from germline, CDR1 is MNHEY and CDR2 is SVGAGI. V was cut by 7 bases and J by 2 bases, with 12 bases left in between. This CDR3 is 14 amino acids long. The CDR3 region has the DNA TGTGCCAGCAATGTGGGGGCCCCTGGAAACACCATATATTTT. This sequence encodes CASNVGAPGNTIYF.

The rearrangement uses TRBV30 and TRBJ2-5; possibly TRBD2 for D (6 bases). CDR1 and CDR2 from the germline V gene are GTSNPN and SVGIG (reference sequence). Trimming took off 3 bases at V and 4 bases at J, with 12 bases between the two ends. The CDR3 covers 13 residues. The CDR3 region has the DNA TGTGCCTGGAGCCCCCTGGGAGGAGAGACCCAGTACTTC. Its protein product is CAWSPLGGETQYF.

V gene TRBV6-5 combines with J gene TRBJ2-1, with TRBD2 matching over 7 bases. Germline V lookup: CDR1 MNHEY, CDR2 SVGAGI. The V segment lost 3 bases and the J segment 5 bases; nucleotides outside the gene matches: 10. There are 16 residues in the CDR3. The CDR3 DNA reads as TGTGCCAGCAGTTATCGTAGCGGGCTAGCGAACAATGAGCAGTTCTTC. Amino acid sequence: CASSYRSGLANNEQFF.

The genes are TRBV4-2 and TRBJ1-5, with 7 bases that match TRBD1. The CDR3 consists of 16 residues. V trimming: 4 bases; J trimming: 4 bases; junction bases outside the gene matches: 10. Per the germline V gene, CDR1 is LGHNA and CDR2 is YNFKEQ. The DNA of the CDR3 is TGTGCCAGCAGCCCAGCGGACAGGAACCTTAATCAGCCCCAGCATTTT. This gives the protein CASSPADRNLNQPQHF.

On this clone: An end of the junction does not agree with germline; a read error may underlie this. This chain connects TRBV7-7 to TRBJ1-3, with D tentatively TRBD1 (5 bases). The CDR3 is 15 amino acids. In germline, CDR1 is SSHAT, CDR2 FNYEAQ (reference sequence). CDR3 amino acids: CASSLDGGFGNTIYF. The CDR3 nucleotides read TGTGCTAGCAGCTTAGACGGGGGGTTTGGAAACACCATATATTTT.

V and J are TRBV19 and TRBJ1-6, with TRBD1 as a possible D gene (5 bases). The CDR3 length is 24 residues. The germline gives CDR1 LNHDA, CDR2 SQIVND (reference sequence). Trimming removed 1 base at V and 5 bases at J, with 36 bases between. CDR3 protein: CASSIVGAVEREYSVLVNNSPLHF. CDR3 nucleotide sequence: TGTGCCAGTAGTATAGTAGGGGCAGTAGAAAGAGAATATTCAGTCCTTGTGAATAATTCACCCCTCCACTTT.

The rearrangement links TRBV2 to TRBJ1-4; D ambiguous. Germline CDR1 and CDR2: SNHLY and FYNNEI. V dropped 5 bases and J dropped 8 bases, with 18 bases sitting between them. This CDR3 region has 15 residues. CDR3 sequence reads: CASSSPYAREEKLFF. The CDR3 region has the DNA TGTGCCAGCAGTTCCCCTTATGCGAGGGAGGAAAAACTGTTTTTT.

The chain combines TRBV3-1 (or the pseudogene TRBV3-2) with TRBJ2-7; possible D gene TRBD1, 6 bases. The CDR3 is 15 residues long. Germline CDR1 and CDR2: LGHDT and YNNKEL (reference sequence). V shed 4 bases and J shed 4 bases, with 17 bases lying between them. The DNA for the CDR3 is TGTGCCAGCAGCCCCGGCTGGCAGGGGAAGTACGAGCAGTACTTC. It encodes CASSPGWQGKYEQYF.

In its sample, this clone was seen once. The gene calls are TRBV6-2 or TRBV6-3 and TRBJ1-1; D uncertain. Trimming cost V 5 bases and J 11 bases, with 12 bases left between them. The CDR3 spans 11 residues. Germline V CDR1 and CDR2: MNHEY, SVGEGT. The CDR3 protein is CASSPGVRAFF. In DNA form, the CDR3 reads TGTGCCAGCAGTCCCGGAGTTAGGGCTTTCTTT.